This T cell receptor (beta chain) is drawn from a study of cytomegalovirus exposure and HLA in healthy donors. Study outcomes and limitations: The classifier, whose performance was assessed in both the original and validation cohorts, reportedly diagnosed cytomegalovirus status with high specificity and sensitivity. For presence/absence analyses, sequencing depth was assumed to be roughly uniform across donors. Later analysis demonstrated an association between a missense DCLRE1C variant and TCR beta V- and J-gene trimming.

A remark on this clone: No antigen is known for it.

Healthy people donating bone marrow made up the donors. Amplification used 60 Vbeta primers and 13 Jbeta primers. Some clones are missing from TCRdb's copy, which holds only in-frame ones; the method was immunoSEQ multiplex PCR. The profile shows some 120,000 clones, less than 80% of them singletons. Sequences were obtained from PBMCs. The source of this sequence is a man aged 40-55 years in good health and CMV-seropositive.

The CDR3: CASSLGTGGNTEAFF. The CDR3 DNA reads TGTGCCAGCAGTTTAGGGACAGGGGGCAACACTGAAGCTTTCTTT. The genes are TRBV5-4 and TRBJ1-1; 12 nucleotides match TRBD1. The V and J ends lost 5 bases and 2 bases, in that order; junction bases with no gene match: 4. CDR3 length equals 15 residues. Germline CDR1 SGHNT, CDR2 YYREEE (reference sequence).